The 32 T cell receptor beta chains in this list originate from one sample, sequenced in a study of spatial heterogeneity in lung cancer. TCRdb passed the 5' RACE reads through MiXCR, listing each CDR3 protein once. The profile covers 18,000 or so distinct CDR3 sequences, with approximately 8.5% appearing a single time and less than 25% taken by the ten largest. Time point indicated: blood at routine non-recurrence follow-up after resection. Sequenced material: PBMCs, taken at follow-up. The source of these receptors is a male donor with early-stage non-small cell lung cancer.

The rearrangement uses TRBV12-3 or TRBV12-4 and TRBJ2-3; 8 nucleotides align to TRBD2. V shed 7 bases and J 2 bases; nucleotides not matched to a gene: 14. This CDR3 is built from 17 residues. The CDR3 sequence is CASTHRRPRGDTDTQYF. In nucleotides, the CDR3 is TGTGCCAGCACCCACCGGCGTCCGCGGGGGGACACAGATACGCAGTATTTT.

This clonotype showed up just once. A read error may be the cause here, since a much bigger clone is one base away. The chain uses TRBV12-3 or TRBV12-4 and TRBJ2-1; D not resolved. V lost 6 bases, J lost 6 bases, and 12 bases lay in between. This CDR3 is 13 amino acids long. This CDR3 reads CASSRVLCNEQFF. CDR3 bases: TGTGCCAGCAGCCGGGTCCTCTGCAATGAGCAGTTCTTC.

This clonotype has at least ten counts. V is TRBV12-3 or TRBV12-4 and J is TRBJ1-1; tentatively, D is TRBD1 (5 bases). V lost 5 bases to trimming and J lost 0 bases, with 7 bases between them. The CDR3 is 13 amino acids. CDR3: CASSLRVNTEAFF. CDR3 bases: TGTGCCAGCAGTCTCAGGGTGAACACTGAAGCTTTCTTT.

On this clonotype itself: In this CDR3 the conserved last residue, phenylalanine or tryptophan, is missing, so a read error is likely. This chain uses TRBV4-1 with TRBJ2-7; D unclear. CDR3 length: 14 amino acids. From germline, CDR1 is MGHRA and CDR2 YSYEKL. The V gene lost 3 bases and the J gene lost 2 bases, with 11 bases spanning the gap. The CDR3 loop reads CASSQWSPTYEQYS. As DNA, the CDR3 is TGCGCCAGCAGCCAGTGGTCGCCAACCTACGAGCAGTACTCC.

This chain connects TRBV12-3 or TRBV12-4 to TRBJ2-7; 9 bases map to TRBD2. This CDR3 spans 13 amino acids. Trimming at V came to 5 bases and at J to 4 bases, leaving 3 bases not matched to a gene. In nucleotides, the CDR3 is TGTGCCAGCAGTAGCGGGAGGCGTTACGAGCAGTACTTC. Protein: CASSSGRRYEQYF.

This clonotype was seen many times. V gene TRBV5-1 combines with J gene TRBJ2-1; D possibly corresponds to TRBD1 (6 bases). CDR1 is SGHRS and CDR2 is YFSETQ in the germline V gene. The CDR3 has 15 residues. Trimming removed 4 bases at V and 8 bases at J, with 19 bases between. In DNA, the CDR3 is TGCGCCAGCAGCCACAACCGAGGACAGACCCATGAGCAGTTCTTC. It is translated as CASSHNRGQTHEQFF.

CDR3 region: CASSYRGQQNTEAFF. CDR3 DNA: TGTGCCAGCAGTTACAGAGGACAGCAGAACACTGAAGCTTTCTTT. The chain uses TRBV6-2 or TRBV6-3 and TRBJ1-1, with D possibly being TRBD1 (6 bases). V was pared by 2 bases and J by 1 base, with 11 bases between. The CDR3 runs to 15 residues. Germline loops: CDR1 MNHEY, CDR2 SVGEGT.

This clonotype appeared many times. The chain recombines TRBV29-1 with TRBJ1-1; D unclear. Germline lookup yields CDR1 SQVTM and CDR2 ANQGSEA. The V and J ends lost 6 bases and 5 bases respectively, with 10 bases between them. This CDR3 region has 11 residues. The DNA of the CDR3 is TGCAGCGTCGCACCGGGGACTGAAGCTTTCTTT. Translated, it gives CSVAPGTEAFF.

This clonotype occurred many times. As DNA, the CDR3 is TGTGCCAGCAGCTCAGTTCCCTACAATGAGCAGTTCTTC. Amino acids: CASSSVPYNEQFF. The V gene is TRBV11-3, the J gene TRBJ2-1; D is uncertain. The V and J ends lost 4 bases and 2 bases respectively, with 6 bases between them. Per germline, CDR1 SGHNT and CDR2 YENEEA. This CDR3 has 13 amino acids. The full variable domain, rest sourced from reference TRBV11-3 and TRBJ2-1, is EAGVVQSPRYKIIEKKQPVAFWCNPISGHNTLYWYLQNLGQGPELLIRYENEEAVDDSQLPKDRFSAERLKGVDSTLKIQPAELGDSAVYLCASSSVPYNEQFFGPGTRLTVL.

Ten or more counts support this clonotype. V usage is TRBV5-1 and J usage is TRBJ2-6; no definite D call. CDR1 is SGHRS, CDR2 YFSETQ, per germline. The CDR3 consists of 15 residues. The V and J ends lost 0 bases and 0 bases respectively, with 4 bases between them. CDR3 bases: TGCGCCAGCAGCTTGGAGGCCTCTGGGGCCAACGTCCTGACTTTC. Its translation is CASSLEASGANVLTF.

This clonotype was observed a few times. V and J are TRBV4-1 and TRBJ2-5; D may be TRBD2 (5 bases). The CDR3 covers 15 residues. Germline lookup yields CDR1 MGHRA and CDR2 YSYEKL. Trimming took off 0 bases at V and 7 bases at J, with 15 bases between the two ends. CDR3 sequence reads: CASSQDQTARGTQYF. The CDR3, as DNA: TGCGCCAGCAGCCAAGATCAAACCGCCCGGGGGACCCAGTACTTC.

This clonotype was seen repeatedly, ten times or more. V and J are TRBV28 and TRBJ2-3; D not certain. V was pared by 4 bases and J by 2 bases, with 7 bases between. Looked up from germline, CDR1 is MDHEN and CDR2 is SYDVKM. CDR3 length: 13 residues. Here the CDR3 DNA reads TGTGCCAGCAGTTCACCGGCCACAGATACGCAGTATTTT. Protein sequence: CASSSPATDTQYF.

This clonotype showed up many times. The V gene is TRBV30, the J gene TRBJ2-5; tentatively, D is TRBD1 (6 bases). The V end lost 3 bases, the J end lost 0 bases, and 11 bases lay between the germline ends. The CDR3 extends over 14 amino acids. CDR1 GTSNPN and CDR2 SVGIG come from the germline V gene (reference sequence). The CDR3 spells CAWSGQRNQETQYF. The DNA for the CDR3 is TGTGCCTGGAGCGGACAGCGAAACCAAGAGACCCAGTACTTC.

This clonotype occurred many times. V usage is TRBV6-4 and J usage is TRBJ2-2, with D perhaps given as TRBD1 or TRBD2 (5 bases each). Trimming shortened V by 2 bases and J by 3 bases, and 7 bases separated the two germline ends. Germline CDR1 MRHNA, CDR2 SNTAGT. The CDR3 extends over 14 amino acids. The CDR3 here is CASSDRDDTGELFF. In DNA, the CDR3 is TGTGCCAGCAGTGACCGGGACGACACCGGGGAGCTGTTTTTT.

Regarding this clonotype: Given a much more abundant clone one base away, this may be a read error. The CDR3 reads CSAAGRGGSEQCF. CDR3 coding DNA: TGCAGCGCCGCCGGGAGGGGAGGTAGCGAGCAGTGCTTC. This rearrangement joins TRBV29-1 to TRBJ2-7; 8 nucleotides match TRBD2. This CDR3 is built from 13 residues. CDR1 is SQVTM, CDR2 ANQGSEA, per germline.

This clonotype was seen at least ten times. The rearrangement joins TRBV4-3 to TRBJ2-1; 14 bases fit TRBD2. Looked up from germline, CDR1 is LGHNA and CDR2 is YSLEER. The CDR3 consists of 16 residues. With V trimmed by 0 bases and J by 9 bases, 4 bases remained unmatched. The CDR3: CASSQEGLAGGLEQFF. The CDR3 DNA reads TGCGCCAGCAGCCAAGAAGGACTAGCGGGGGGTCTTGAGCAGTTCTTC.

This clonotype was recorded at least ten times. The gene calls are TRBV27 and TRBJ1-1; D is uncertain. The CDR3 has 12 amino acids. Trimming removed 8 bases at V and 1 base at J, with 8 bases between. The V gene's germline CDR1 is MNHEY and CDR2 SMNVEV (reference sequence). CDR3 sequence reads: CASPAPNTEAFF. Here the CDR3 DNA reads TGTGCCAGCCCTGCTCCGAACACTGAAGCTTTCTTT.

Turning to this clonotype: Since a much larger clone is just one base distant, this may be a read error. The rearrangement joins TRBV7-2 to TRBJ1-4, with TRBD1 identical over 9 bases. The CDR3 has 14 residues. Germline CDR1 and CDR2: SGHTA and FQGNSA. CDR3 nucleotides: TGTGTCAGCAGCCAGACAGGGGGTAATGAAAAACTGTTTTTT. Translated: CVSSQTGGNEKLFF.

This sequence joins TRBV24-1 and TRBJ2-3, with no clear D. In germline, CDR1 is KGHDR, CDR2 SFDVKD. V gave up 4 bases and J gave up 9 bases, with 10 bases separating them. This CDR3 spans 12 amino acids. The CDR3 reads CATSDTKRTQYF. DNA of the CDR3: TGTGCCACCAGTGACACCAAACGGACGCAGTATTTT.

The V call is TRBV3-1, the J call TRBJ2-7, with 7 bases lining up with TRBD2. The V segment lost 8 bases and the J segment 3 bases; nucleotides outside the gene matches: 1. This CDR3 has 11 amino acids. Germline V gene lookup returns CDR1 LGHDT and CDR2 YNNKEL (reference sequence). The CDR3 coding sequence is TGTGCCAGCGGACTAGACTACGAGCAGTACTTC. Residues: CASGLDYEQYF.

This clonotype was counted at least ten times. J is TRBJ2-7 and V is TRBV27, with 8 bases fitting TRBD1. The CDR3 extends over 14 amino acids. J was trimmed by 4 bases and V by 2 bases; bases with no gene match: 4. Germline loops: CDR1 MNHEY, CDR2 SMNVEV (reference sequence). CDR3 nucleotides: TGTGCCAGCAGTTTAAGGACAGGGCTTTACGAGCAGTACTTC. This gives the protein CASSLRTGLYEQYF.

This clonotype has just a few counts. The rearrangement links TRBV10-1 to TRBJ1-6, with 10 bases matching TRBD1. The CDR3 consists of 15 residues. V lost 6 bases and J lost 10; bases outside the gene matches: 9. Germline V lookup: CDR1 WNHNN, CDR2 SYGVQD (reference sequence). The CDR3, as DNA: TGCGCCAGCAGGGTATCCGGGACAGGGGAATCACCCCTCCACTTT. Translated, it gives CASRVSGTGESPLHF.

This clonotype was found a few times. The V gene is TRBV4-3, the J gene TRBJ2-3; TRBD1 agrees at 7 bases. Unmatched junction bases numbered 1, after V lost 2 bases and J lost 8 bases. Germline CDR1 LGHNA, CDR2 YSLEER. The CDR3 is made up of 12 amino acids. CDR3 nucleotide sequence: TGCGCCAGCAGCCAAACAGGGGTTACGCAGTATTTT. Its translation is CASSQTGVTQYF.

CDR3 amino acids: CASSETSGPYNEQFF. The CDR3 DNA is TGTGCCAGCAGCGAGACTAGCGGACCATACAATGAGCAGTTCTTC. The chain joins TRBV11-2 to TRBJ2-1; TRBD2 agrees at 9 bases. The CDR3 consists of 15 residues. V dropped 5 bases and J dropped 4; count of bases not matched to a gene: 6. The germline CDR1 and CDR2 sequences are SGHAT and FQNNGV.

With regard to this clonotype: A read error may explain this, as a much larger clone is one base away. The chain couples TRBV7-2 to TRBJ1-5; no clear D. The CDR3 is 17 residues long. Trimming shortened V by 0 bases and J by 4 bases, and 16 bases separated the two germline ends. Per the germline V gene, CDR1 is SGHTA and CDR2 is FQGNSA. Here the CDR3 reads CASSLAIYLGSNQPQHF. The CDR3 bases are TGTGCCAGCAGCTTAGCAATATATTTGGGATCTAATCAGCCCCAGCATTTT.

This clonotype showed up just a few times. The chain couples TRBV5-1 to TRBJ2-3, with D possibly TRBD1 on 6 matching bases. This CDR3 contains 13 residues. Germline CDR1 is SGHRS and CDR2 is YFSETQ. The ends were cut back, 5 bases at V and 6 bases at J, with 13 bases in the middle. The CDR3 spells CASRKQGDDTQYF. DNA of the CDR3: TGCGCCAGCAGAAAACAGGGAGACGATACGCAGTATTTT. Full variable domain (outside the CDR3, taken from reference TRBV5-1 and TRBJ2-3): KAGVTQTPRYLIKTRGQQVTLSCSPISGHRSVSWYQQTPGQGLQFLFEYFSETQRNKGNFPGRFSGRQFSNSRSEMNVSTLELGDSALYLCASRKQGDDTQYFGPGTRLTVL.

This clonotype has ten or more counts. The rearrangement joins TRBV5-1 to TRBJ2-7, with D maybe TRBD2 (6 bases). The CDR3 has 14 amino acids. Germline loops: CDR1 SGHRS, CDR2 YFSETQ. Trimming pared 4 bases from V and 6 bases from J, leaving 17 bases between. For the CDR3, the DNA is TGCGCCAGCAGCCCCCGGGAGTCGAGGGGCGAGCAGTACTTC. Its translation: CASSPRESRGEQYF. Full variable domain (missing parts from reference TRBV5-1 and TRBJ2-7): KAGVTQTPRYLIKTRGQQVTLSCSPISGHRSVSWYQQTPGQGLQFLFEYFSETQRNKGNFPGRFSGRQFSNSRSEMNVSTLELGDSALYLCASSPRESRGEQYFGPGTRLTVT.

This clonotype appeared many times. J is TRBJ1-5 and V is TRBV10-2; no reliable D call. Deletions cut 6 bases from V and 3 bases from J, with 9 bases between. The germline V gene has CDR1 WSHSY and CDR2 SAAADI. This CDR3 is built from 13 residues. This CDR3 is CASRPTLNQPQHF. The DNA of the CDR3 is TGCGCCAGCAGACCCACCCTCAATCAGCCCCAGCATTTT.

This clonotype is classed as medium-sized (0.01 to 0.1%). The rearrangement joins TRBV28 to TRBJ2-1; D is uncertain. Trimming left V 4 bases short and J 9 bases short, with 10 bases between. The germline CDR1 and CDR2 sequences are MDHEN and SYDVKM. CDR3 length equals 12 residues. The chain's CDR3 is CASSSSGFEQFF. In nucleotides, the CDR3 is TGTGCCAGCAGTTCTTCCGGATTTGAGCAGTTCTTC. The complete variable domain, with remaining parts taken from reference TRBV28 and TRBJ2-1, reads DVKVTQSSRYLVKRTGEKVFLECVQDMDHENMFWYRQDPGLGLRLIYFSYDVKMKEKGDIPEGYSVSREKKERFSLILESASTNQTSMYLCASSSSGFEQFFGPGTRLTVL.

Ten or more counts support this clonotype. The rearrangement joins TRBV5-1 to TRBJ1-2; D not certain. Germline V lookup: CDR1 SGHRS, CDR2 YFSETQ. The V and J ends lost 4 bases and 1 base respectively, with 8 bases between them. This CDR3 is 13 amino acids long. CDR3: CASSTGNNYGYTF. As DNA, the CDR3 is TGCGCCAGCAGCACCGGGAATAACTATGGCTACACCTTC.

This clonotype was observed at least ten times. The CDR3 DNA reads TGTGCCAGCAGTTTATCAGCGGGAGGGCCCCTTAGCAATGAGCAGTTCTTC. This translates into CASSLSAGGPLSNEQFF. The chain uses TRBV27 and TRBJ2-1, with 10 bases lining up with TRBD2. Germline-derived CDR1 and CDR2 are MNHEY and SMNVEV (reference sequence). CDR3 length: 17 residues. V gave up 0 bases and J gave up 6 bases; unmatched junction bases: 8.

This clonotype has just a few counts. CDR3 in amino acids: CASSGRGQPQHF. The CDR3, as DNA: TGTGCCAGCAGCGGTCGAGGTCAGCCCCAGCATTTT. This rearrangement joins TRBV11-2 to TRBJ1-5; no clear D gene. Deletions cut 5 bases from V and 6 bases from J, with 8 bases between. Germline CDR1 reads SGHAT; CDR2 reads FQNNGV. This CDR3 region has 12 residues.